A single sample is the source of the 17 T cell receptor beta chains below, sequenced in a study of shared clonotypes between healthy human individuals. Sequencing used immunoSEQ multiplex PCR; TCRdb keeps in-frame clones, though not all of them. This table holds under 2,500,000 clones, almost 96% found once. Material: naive CD4+ T cells sorted from blood. Stated subset: CD45RA+ positively selected. These receptors were collected from a man between 18 and 29 years old in good health.

This chain connects TRBV27 to TRBJ2-1; tentative D call: TRBD2 (7 bases). The CDR3 length is 15 residues. Germline loops: CDR1 MNHEY, CDR2 SMNVEV (reference sequence). Trimming left V 6 bases short and J 4 bases short, with 16 bases between. The CDR3 loop reads CASSPLGGTYNEQFF. CDR3 nucleotides: TGTGCCAGCAGCCCACTGGGAGGGACATACAATGAGCAGTTCTTC.

The CDR3 region is CASSSRLAPNEQFF. CDR3 coding DNA: TGCGCCAGCAGCTCCCGACTAGCCCCCAATGAGCAGTTCTTC. The chain is built from TRBV5-1 and TRBJ2-1, with 7 bases that match TRBD2. The CDR3 has 14 amino acids. Germline V lookup: CDR1 SGHRS, CDR2 YFSETQ. Trimming took 3 bases from V and 6 from J; bases not matched to a gene: 6.

This chain connects TRBV27 to TRBJ2-1; 10 positions match TRBD2. Germline values: CDR1 MNHEY, CDR2 SMNVEV (reference sequence). The V and J ends lost 0 bases and 9 bases, in that order; junction bases with no gene match: 2. The CDR3 loop spans 14 amino acids. CDR3 amino acids: CASSLSAGGSEQFF. The CDR3 nucleotides read TGTGCCAGCAGTTTATCAGCGGGAGGGTCTGAGCAGTTCTTC.

V and J are TRBV7-2 and TRBJ2-5; a possible D gene is TRBD2 (6 bases). V dropped 7 bases and J dropped 2 bases, with 14 bases sitting between them. The length of the CDR3 is 14 residues. From germline, CDR1 is SGHTA and CDR2 FQGNSA. The CDR3 sequence: CASNPGGSQETQYF. The CDR3 DNA sequence: TGTGCCAGCAACCCCGGAGGGAGTCAAGAGACCCAGTACTTC. Variable domain in full (rest from reference TRBV7-2 and TRBJ2-5): GAGVSQSPSNKVTEKGKDVELRCDPISGHTALYWYRQSLGQGLEFLIYFQGNSAPDKSGLPSDRFSAERTGGSVSTLTIQRTQQEDSAVYLCASNPGGSQETQYFGPGTRLLVL.

This sequence joins TRBV28 and TRBJ2-2, with D perhaps matching TRBD1 (6 bases). This CDR3 region has 15 residues. Between the trimmed V and J ends, which lost 6 bases and 1 base, there was a span of 12 bases. The germline CDR1 and CDR2 sequences are MDHEN and SYDVKM. CDR3 amino acids: CASSRQVKNTGELFF. The CDR3 DNA reads TGTGCCAGCAGCCGACAGGTTAAGAACACCGGGGAGCTGTTTTTT.

This chain links TRBV19 with TRBJ1-5; 7 bases line up with TRBD1. V was clipped by 4 bases and J by 4 bases; unmatched bases: 4. Germline V lookup: CDR1 LNHDA, CDR2 SQIVND (reference sequence). The CDR3 is 14 residues long. CDR3 sequence reads: CASSTSGGNQPQHF. The CDR3 nucleotides are TGTGCCAGTAGTACCTCAGGGGGAAATCAGCCCCAGCATTTT.

DNA of the CDR3: TGTGCCAGCAGCTTTAGTTTAGAGGGTAGTGGCTACACCTTC. It specifies CASSFSLEGSGYTF. V usage is TRBV11-2 and J usage is TRBJ1-2; D unclear. CDR1 SGHAT and CDR2 FQNNGV come from the germline V gene. Trimming removed 3 bases from V and 7 bases from J, with 15 bases in between. The CDR3 runs to 14 residues.

The V gene is TRBV2, the J gene TRBJ2-5, with 9 positions matching TRBD2. Germline trimming cut 6 bases from V and 4 bases from J; bases unmatched to any gene: 12. Germline V gene sequence: CDR1 SNHLY, CDR2 FYNNEI. The CDR3 has 16 amino acids. The CDR3 DNA reads TGTGCCAGCAGGGAGATTCGGGGTAGCGGGAGAGAGACCCAGTACTTC. Its translation: CASREIRGSGRETQYF.

V is TRBV6-6 and J is TRBJ1-2; a weak D match, TRBD1 (6 bases). Trimming cost V 3 bases and J 2 bases, with 13 bases left between them. The length of the CDR3 is 15 residues. Looked up from germline, CDR1 is MNHNY and CDR2 is SVGAGI (reference sequence). CDR3 loop: CASSYGQFSNYGYTF. CDR3 nucleotides: TGTGCCAGCAGTTATGGACAGTTCTCGAACTATGGCTACACCTTC.

This clone was observed once. The J gene is TRBJ1-2, the V gene TRBV4-1; D is unresolved. The V and J ends lost 1 base and 8 bases respectively, with 8 bases between them. In germline, CDR1 is MGHRA, CDR2 YSYEKL. This CDR3 comprises 12 residues. CDR3 sequence: CASSQASGGYTF. The DNA for the CDR3 is TGCGCCAGCAGCCAAGCGTCGGGGGGCTACACCTTC.

V is TRBV4-1 and J is TRBJ1-6; D might be TRBD1 (5 bases). Trimming shortened V by 5 bases and J by 5 bases, and 13 bases separated the two germline ends. The germline V gene has CDR1 MGHRA and CDR2 YSYEKL. The CDR3 runs to 15 residues. The CDR3 region has the DNA TGCGCCAGCAGCGCAGGGATTACTAATAATTCACCCCTCCACTTT. This gives the protein CASSAGITNNSPLHF.

V and J are TRBV5-1 and TRBJ2-2; 9 nucleotides match TRBD2. The V gene end was trimmed by 4 bases and the J gene end by 1 base; junction bases not matched to a gene: 5. CDR3 length: 16 amino acids. Per the germline V gene, CDR1 is SGHRS and CDR2 is YFSETQ. The DNA of the CDR3 is TGCGCCAGCAGCGAAATACTAGCGGGGAACACCGGGGAGCTGTTTTTT. As protein: CASSEILAGNTGELFF.

The chain combines TRBV9 with TRBJ2-5; tentative D call: TRBD1 (5 bases). Per the germline V gene, CDR1 is SGDLS and CDR2 is YYNGEE. Trimming shortened V by 4 bases and J by 3 bases, and 16 bases separated the two germline ends. CDR3 length: 15 amino acids. The CDR3 reads CASSKTAYPEETQYF. In DNA, the CDR3 is TGTGCCAGCAGCAAGACAGCTTACCCTGAAGAGACCCAGTACTTC.

J is TRBJ2-5 and V is TRBV5-1, with 7 positions matching TRBD1. Looked up from germline, CDR1 is SGHRS and CDR2 is YFSETQ. The CDR3 loop spans 15 amino acids. The J segment lost 4 bases and the V segment lost 1 base, leaving 7 bases of the junction unmatched. The CDR3, as DNA: TGCGCCAGCAGCTTGACGGCAGGGGGACGAGAGACCCAGTACTTC. Translating it yields CASSLTAGGRETQYF. The complete variable domain, with remaining parts taken from reference TRBV5-1 and TRBJ2-5, reads KAGVTQTPRYLIKTRGQQVTLSCSPISGHRSVSWYQQTPGQGLQFLFEYFSETQRNKGNFPGRFSGRQFSNSRSEMNVSTLELGDSALYLCASSLTAGGRETQYFGPGTRLLVL.

The chain links TRBV21-1 to TRBJ1-5. TRBV21-1 is a documented pseudogene. The CDR3 has 13 amino acids. DNA for the CDR3: TGTGCCAGCGTGGTGGGAAACAATCAGCCCCAGCATTTT. It encodes CASVVGNNQPQHF.

The J gene is TRBJ2-7, the V gene TRBV19, with 10 bases fitting TRBD2. There are 14 residues in the CDR3. V trimming: 5 bases; J trimming: 6 bases; junction bases outside the gene matches: 7. CDR1 and CDR2 from the germline V gene are LNHDA and SQIVND (reference sequence). This CDR3 is CASSPWVAGGEQYF. The CDR3 DNA reads as TGTGCCAGTAGTCCCTGGGTAGCGGGAGGCGAGCAGTACTTC.

With regard to this clone: In the same sample, other DNA sequences code for this CDR3. This chain links TRBV29-1 with TRBJ1-5; D remains ambiguous. V shed 4 bases and J shed 0 bases, with 7 bases lying between them. The CDR3 is 13 amino acids. Germline CDR1 and CDR2: SQVTM and ANQGSEA. The CDR3 sequence is CSVGSNSNQPQHF. The CDR3, as DNA: TGCAGCGTTGGTTCAAATAGCAATCAGCCCCAGCATTTT.